Following are 32 T cell receptor beta chains from one sample sequenced in a study of blood T cell repertoires in COVID-19. The data were produced by immunoSEQ multiplex PCR, yet TCRdb's version contains in-frame clones alone and is incomplete. The sample carries roughly 110,000 clones, around 80% recorded once. Sequenced input: peripheral blood. The receptors derive from a man aged 70 or older with acute or convalescent COVID-19.

For the CDR3, the DNA is TGTGCCAGCAGCTTCGGTATAGGCACAGATACGCAGTATTTT. Amino acids: CASSFGIGTDTQYF. This chain joins TRBV7-9 and TRBJ2-3; D remains unclear. Trimming pared 3 bases from V and 1 base from J, leaving 8 bases between. The CDR3 is made up of 14 amino acids. Germline CDR1 and CDR2: SEHNR and FQNEAQ (reference sequence).

The chain links TRBV2 to TRBJ2-5, with D perhaps TRBD2 (6 bases). Deletions cut 7 bases from V and 5 bases from J, with 14 bases between. The CDR3 contains 13 residues. Germline CDR1 is SNHLY and CDR2 is FYNNEI. The CDR3 nucleotides are TGTGCCAGCAACGGAGGGCTCTGGGAGACCCAGTACTTC. Translating it yields CASNGGLWETQYF.

This clone was seen a few times. The chain carries TRBV6-2 or TRBV6-3 and TRBJ2-7; D uncertain. The V gene's germline CDR1 is MNHEY and CDR2 SVGEGT. V was clipped by 1 base and J by 3 bases, with 16 bases between them. CDR3 length equals 16 residues. CDR3 sequence: CASSYYPGWPVYEQYF. The CDR3 DNA follows: TGTGCCAGCAGTTACTATCCAGGCTGGCCAGTCTACGAGCAGTACTTC.

V usage is TRBV9 and J usage is TRBJ2-5; 12 nucleotides agree with TRBD2. V lost 7 bases to trimming and J lost 2 bases; unmatched junction nucleotides: 3. The CDR3 consists of 14 residues. In germline, CDR1 is SGDLS, CDR2 YYNGEE. The CDR3 DNA is TGTGCCAGCGGGGGGACTAGCGGGCAAGAGACCCAGTACTTC. As protein: CASGGTSGQETQYF.

This clone was seen a few times. This same CDR3 is encoded by further DNA sequences in the sample. V usage is TRBV7-2 and J usage is TRBJ1-2; the D gene is possibly TRBD1 (5 bases). The length of the CDR3 is 13 residues. V lost 0 bases to trimming and J lost 5 bases, with 7 bases between them. The germline CDR1 and CDR2 sequences are SGHTA and FQGNSA. CDR3 region: CASSLARGYGYTF. The CDR3 DNA reads TGTGCCAGCAGCTTAGCTAGGGGTTATGGCTACACCTTC.

The J gene is TRBJ2-1, the V gene TRBV5-1; D gene uncertain. This CDR3 has 13 amino acids. The germline CDR1 and CDR2 sequences are SGHRS and YFSETQ. V was pared by 0 bases and J by 5 bases, with 6 bases between. This CDR3 is CASSLGHNNEQFF. CDR3 sequence (DNA): TGCGCCAGCAGCTTGGGGCATAACAATGAGCAGTTCTTC. Complete variable domain (other parts from reference TRBV5-1 and TRBJ2-1): KAGVTQTPRYLIKTRGQQVTLSCSPISGHRSVSWYQQTPGQGLQFLFEYFSETQRNKGNFPGRFSGRQFSNSRSEMNVSTLELGDSALYLCASSLGHNNEQFFGPGTRLTVL.

This chain joins TRBV24-1 and TRBJ2-3; D call uncertain. Germline CDR1 reads KGHDR; CDR2 reads SFDVKD. V was shortened by 4 bases and J by 7 bases, with 8 bases between the two germline ends. The CDR3 runs to 12 residues. The chain's CDR3 is CATSDETHTQYF. The CDR3 bases are TGTGCCACCAGTGACGAGACACATACGCAGTATTTT.

This clone was seen a single time. V usage is TRBV3-1 (or the pseudogene TRBV3-2) and J usage is TRBJ1-4, with TRBD1 as a possible D gene (6 bases). The V end was cut by 0 bases, the J end by 5 bases, with 13 bases between. The CDR3 consists of 16 residues. Germline V gene data show CDR1 as LGHDT and CDR2 as YNNKEL (reference sequence). DNA for the CDR3: TGTGCCAGCAGCCAAGATTGGGGGGGCGCAAATGAAAAACTGTTTTTT. Residues: CASSQDWGGANEKLFF.

This clone was detected only a few times. V usage is TRBV3-1 (or the pseudogene TRBV3-2) and J usage is TRBJ1-1, with 8 bases matching TRBD1. Germline V CDR1 and CDR2: LGHDT, YNNKEL (reference sequence). The CDR3 extends over 17 amino acids. Unmatched junction bases numbered 16, after V lost 4 bases and J lost 6 bases. The CDR3 DNA reads as TGTGCCAGCAGCCGCTCCGACTCCAGGGGGCGCGGTGCTGAAGCTTTCTTT. Translation: CASSRSDSRGRGAEAFF.

This clone has more than one count but fewer than ten. V gene TRBV19 combines with J gene TRBJ1-3, with a tentative D call TRBD1 (6 bases). The CDR3 length is 15 residues. V lost 6 bases and J lost 0, with 12 bases in between. The germline V gene has CDR1 LNHDA and CDR2 SQIVND (reference sequence). CDR3: CASSWQGISGNTIYF. The CDR3 nucleotides are TGTGCCAGTAGCTGGCAGGGGATCTCTGGAAACACCATATATTTT.

This chain links TRBV18 with TRBJ2-5; D possibly corresponds to TRBD1 (5 bases). CDR1 is KGHSH and CDR2 is LQKENI in the germline V gene. Trimming removed 0 bases at V and 0 bases at J, with 11 bases between. The CDR3 covers 16 residues. CDR3 nucleotide sequence: TGTGCCAGCTCACCACCCCGACAGATGGACCAAGAGACCCAGTACTTC. Translating it yields CASSPPRQMDQETQYF.

The chain uses TRBV24-1 and TRBJ2-5, with D possibly being TRBD2 (6 bases). Germline CDR1 and CDR2: KGHDR and SFDVKD. The CDR3 has 12 amino acids. V was trimmed by 5 bases and J by 3 bases, leaving 6 bases between them. CDR3 loop: CATSGGEETQYF. As DNA, the CDR3 is TGTGCCACCAGTGGGGGGGAAGAGACCCAGTACTTC.

The genes are TRBV10-3 and TRBJ1-2; D unresolved. The V gene's germline CDR1 is ENHRY and CDR2 SYGVKD. The CDR3 runs to 14 residues. The germline V and J ends were trimmed by 6 bases and 10 bases, with 21 bases remaining between them. The CDR3 sequence: CAIRRAGAISDYTF. The CDR3 DNA is TGTGCCATCAGGAGGGCAGGCGCCATTAGTGACTACACCTTC.

The chain is built from TRBV18 and TRBJ2-2; tentative D call: TRBD2 (5 bases). V dropped 3 bases and J dropped 1 base, with 12 bases sitting between them. This CDR3 has 16 residues. CDR1 KGHSH and CDR2 LQKENI come from the germline V gene. The CDR3 here is CASSPNQAGNTGELFF. CDR3 sequence (DNA): TGTGCCAGCTCACCTAACCAGGCGGGGAACACCGGGGAGCTGTTTTTT. Full variable domain (outside the CDR3, taken from reference TRBV18 and TRBJ2-2): NAGVMQNPRHLVRRRGQEARLRCSPMKGHSHVYWYRQLPEEGLKFMVYLQKENIIDESGMPKERFSAEFPKEGPSILRIQQVVRGDSAAYFCASSPNQAGNTGELFFGEGSRLTVL.

The chain recombines TRBV12-3 or TRBV12-4 with TRBJ1-5; D is unclear. Trimming stripped 1 base from V and 9 bases from J, with 7 bases between. The CDR3 totals 12 residues. The CDR3 region is CASSLGYSPQHF. The CDR3 bases are TGTGCCAGCAGTTTAGGTTATTCGCCCCAGCATTTT.

This chain links TRBV9 with TRBJ1-3; maybe TRBD1 (6 bases). The CDR3 is made up of 15 amino acids. Trimming stripped 2 bases from V and 0 bases from J, with 9 bases between. Germline V gene lookup returns CDR1 SGDLS and CDR2 YYNGEE. This chain's CDR3 is CASSVQGYSGNTIYF. The CDR3, as DNA: TGTGCCAGCAGCGTGCAGGGGTACTCTGGAAACACCATATATTTT.

The V and J genes are TRBV3-1 (or the pseudogene TRBV3-2) and TRBJ2-3; the D gene is possibly TRBD1 (5 bases). V lost 1 base to trimming and J lost 0 bases, with 8 bases between them. This CDR3 region has 15 residues. CDR1 is LGHDT and CDR2 is YNNKEL in the germline V gene (reference sequence). CDR3 amino acids: CASSQAGSSTDTQYF. In DNA, the CDR3 is TGTGCCAGCAGCCAAGCAGGGTCTAGCACAGATACGCAGTATTTT.

The chain carries TRBV19 and TRBJ1-1; TRBD1 aligns across 7 bases. The germline V gene encodes CDR1 LNHDA and CDR2 SQIVND (reference sequence). J gave up 5 bases and V 6 bases, and 6 bases lay outside the gene matches. The CDR3 loop spans 13 amino acids. This chain's CDR3 is CASSRQGVTEAFF. CDR3 coding DNA: TGTGCCAGTAGCAGACAGGGAGTAACTGAAGCTTTCTTT.

The chain joins TRBV5-1 to TRBJ2-2; 8 bases fit TRBD2. This CDR3 has 17 amino acids. V lost 4 bases to trimming and J lost 2 bases; unmatched junction nucleotides: 10. Germline V gene lookup returns CDR1 SGHRS and CDR2 YFSETQ. In nucleotides, the CDR3 is TGCGCCAGCAGCGTACAGCCCGCGGGGGGAAACACCGGGGAGCTGTTTTTT. Protein product: CASSVQPAGGNTGELFF.

The chain recombines TRBV5-1 with TRBJ1-6; 7 bases match TRBD1. Trimming removed 5 bases from V and 8 bases from J; junction bases left unmatched: 7. The CDR3 has 14 amino acids. Germline V gene lookup returns CDR1 SGHRS and CDR2 YFSETQ. Written as DNA, the CDR3 is TGCGCCAGCAGGGGACAGCGCGGGGATTCACCCCTCCACTTT. Translating gives CASRGQRGDSPLHF. Looking up the rest from reference TRBV5-1 and TRBJ1-6 gives the full variable domain: KAGVTQTPRYLIKTRGQQVTLSCSPISGHRSVSWYQQTPGQGLQFLFEYFSETQRNKGNFPGRFSGRQFSNSRSEMNVSTLELGDSALYLCASRGQRGDSPLHFGNGTRLTVT.

V usage is TRBV28 and J usage is TRBJ1-5; weak D call: TRBD1 (6 bases). The ends were cut back, 5 bases at V and 6 bases at J, with 14 bases in the middle. The CDR3 consists of 14 residues. Germline CDR1 MDHEN, CDR2 SYDVKM. This CDR3 reads CASSKLGGGQPQHF. CDR3 in DNA: TGTGCCAGCAGTAAACTAGGGGGGGGTCAGCCCCAGCATTTT.

The J gene is TRBJ1-2, the V gene TRBV9; D may be TRBD1 (6 bases). V was shortened by 0 bases and J by 5 bases, with 14 bases between the two germline ends. The CDR3 runs to 15 residues. Germline values: CDR1 SGDLS, CDR2 YYNGEE. The DNA of the CDR3 is TGTGCCAGCAGCGTAGAACAGGGCTTCTCGTATGGCTACACCTTC. Encoded protein: CASSVEQGFSYGYTF. Drawing the rest from reference TRBV9 and TRBJ1-2, the complete variable domain is DSGVTQTPKHLITATGQRVTLRCSPRSGDLSVYWYQQSLDQGLQFLIQYYNGEERAKGNILERFSAQQFPDLHSELNLSSLELGDSALYFCASSVEQGFSYGYTFGSGTRLTVV.

The V gene is TRBV5-1, the J gene TRBJ1-6, with a weak D call TRBD1 (5 bases). Deletions cut 1 base from V and 8 bases from J, with 16 bases between. The germline gives CDR1 SGHRS, CDR2 YFSETQ. The CDR3 runs 16 residues. CDR3: CASSLRASGGDSPLHF. DNA of the CDR3: TGCGCCAGCAGCTTGCGGGCCTCGGGAGGGGATTCACCCCTCCACTTT.

The rearrangement uses TRBV5-5 and TRBJ1-3, with a tentative D call TRBD1 (6 bases). This CDR3 has 15 residues. V was trimmed by 5 bases and J by 2 bases, leaving 14 bases between them. Germline loops: CDR1 SGHKS, CDR2 YYEKEE (reference sequence). The chain's CDR3 is CASRLEGVPGNTIYF. The CDR3 coding sequence is TGTGCCAGCAGGCTCGAGGGGGTTCCTGGAAACACCATATATTTT.

The chain combines TRBV12-3 or TRBV12-4 with TRBJ2-5, with D uncertain. V lost 1 base, J lost 3 bases, and 3 bases lay in between. CDR3 length: 12 residues. The DNA of the CDR3 is TGTGCCAGCAGTTTAGTAGAAGAGACCCAGTACTTC. As protein: CASSLVEETQYF.

The chain has TRBV6-6 and TRBJ1-1; 8 bases agree with TRBD1. Germline CDR1 is MNHNY and CDR2 is SVGAGI (reference sequence). Losses at the gene ends were 7 bases for V and 4 bases for J; bases not matched to a gene: 8. CDR3 length: 14 amino acids. The CDR3 nucleotides are TGTGCCAGCATCAAAGGGGGACAGGTCACTGAAGCTTTCTTT. It specifies CASIKGGQVTEAFF.

The chain couples TRBV25-1 to TRBJ2-6; TRBD1 matches at 9 bases. Germline V lookup: CDR1 MGHDK, CDR2 SYGVNS. V gave up 4 bases and J gave up 3 bases; unmatched junction bases: 7. CDR3 length: 17 residues. For the CDR3, the DNA is TGTGCCAGCAGTGGAGGGACAGGGAGAAGTGGGGCCAACGTCCTGACTTTC. Protein product: CASSGGTGRSGANVLTF. Combining the CDR3 with reference TRBV25-1 and TRBJ2-6 gives the whole variable domain EADIYQTPRYLVIGTGKKITLECSQTMGHDKMYWYQQDPGMELHLIHYSYGVNSTEKGDLSSESTVSRIRTEHFPLTLESARPSHTSQYLCASSGGTGRSGANVLTFGAGSRLTVL.

The rearrangement links TRBV29-1 to TRBJ1-1; no definite D call. The CDR3 has 13 amino acids. CDR1 and CDR2 (germline): SQVTM, ANQGSEA. V gave up 7 bases and J gave up 5 bases, with 17 bases separating them. The CDR3 here is CSGGGFGRTEAFF. CDR3 nucleotide sequence: TGCAGCGGCGGCGGGTTCGGGAGGACTGAAGCTTTCTTT.

The chain employs TRBV7-9 and TRBJ1-2; no reliable D call. Germline values: CDR1 SEHNR, CDR2 FQNEAQ (reference sequence). CDR3 size: 14 residues. The V gene lost 4 bases and the J gene lost 2 bases, with 11 bases spanning the gap. The CDR3 bases are TGTGCCAGCAGCTACCTAGACGGCAACTATGGCTACACCTTC. Protein product: CASSYLDGNYGYTF.

J is TRBJ2-7 and V is TRBV5-1, with 10 bases that match TRBD1. The CDR3 extends over 14 amino acids. Trimming cost V 4 bases and J 4 bases; bases outside gene matches: 5. The V gene's germline CDR1 is SGHRS and CDR2 YFSETQ. The CDR3 here is CASSPQGQGYEQYF. The CDR3 DNA follows: TGCGCCAGCAGCCCGCAGGGACAGGGGTACGAGCAGTACTTC. The full variable domain, rest sourced from reference TRBV5-1 and TRBJ2-7, is KAGVTQTPRYLIKTRGQQVTLSCSPISGHRSVSWYQQTPGQGLQFLFEYFSETQRNKGNFPGRFSGRQFSNSRSEMNVSTLELGDSALYLCASSPQGQGYEQYFGPGTRLTVT.

The chain combines TRBV5-1 with TRBJ2-7; 9 nucleotides agree with TRBD2. The CDR3 totals 16 residues. After removal of 0 bases from V and 2 bases from J, the junction contained 6 bases not matched to a gene. CDR1 is SGHRS and CDR2 is YFSETQ in the germline V gene. The CDR3: CASSLGSGGHTYEQYF. CDR3 DNA: TGCGCCAGCAGCTTGGGTAGCGGGGGCCACACCTACGAGCAGTACTTC.

The CDR3 is CASSLPFQSAQHF. The CDR3 region has the DNA TGTGCCAGCAGCTTACCTTTCCAATCAGCCCAGCATTTT. The gene calls are TRBV7-9 and TRBJ1-5; no reliable D call. CDR3 length equals 13 residues. Per the germline V gene, CDR1 is SEHNR and CDR2 is FQNEAQ (reference sequence). Trimming removed 2 bases at V and 11 bases at J, with 13 bases between.